This TCR beta chain was sequenced in a study of regulatory T cells in long-lasting Graves disease. CDR3 regions were amplified by Arm-PCR using iRepertoire HTBI primers to build TCR beta libraries. From the multiplex PCR reads, TCRdb called clonotypes with MiXCR, one entry per CDR3 protein. The data contain around 400,000 distinct CDR3 sequences, roughly 25% of them singletons. General observations from the study: The TCR repertoire of persistent Graves' patients was less diverse than that of newly diagnosed ones. New patients shared about 880 public clonotypes, fewer than the approximately 3,000 shared by persistent patients.

Time point specified: persistent/refractory GD, antithyroid drugs over 5 years with positive TRAb. Preparation of the TCR library used RNA extracted from PBMCs. On this clonotype itself: The antigen is unknown.

The starting material was peripheral blood mononuclear cells (PBMCs), obtained when the disease was refractory, from a patient treated with antithyroid drugs. This clonotype was sampled from a woman aged 40 to 50 with Graves disease.

CDR3 sequence (DNA): TGTGCCAGCAGCCAAGTGGGCAGGGGCACCTACGAGCAGTACTTC. The encoded protein is CASSQVGRGTYEQYF. The chain links TRBV14 to TRBJ2-7, with D perhaps TRBD1 (6 bases). V was shortened by 1 base and J by 2 bases, with 12 bases between the two germline ends. The CDR3 covers 15 residues. The germline V gene encodes CDR1 SGHDN and CDR2 FVKESK.